One and the same sample provided the 23 T cell receptor beta chains below, sequenced in a study of blood T cell repertoires in COVID-19. Produced via immunoSEQ multiplex PCR; TCRdb's table is partial and in-frame only. This sample has 390,000 or so clones, with roughly 90% found just once. The specimen was peripheral blood. Receptors originate from a man younger than 30 with active or convalescent COVID-19.

V usage is TRBV7-2 and J usage is TRBJ1-1; D unresolved. Germline loops: CDR1 SGHTA, CDR2 FQGNSA. This CDR3 region has 12 residues. V shed 5 bases and J shed 2 bases, with 6 bases lying between them. CDR3 sequence: CASSLSNTEAFF. CDR3 in DNA: TGTGCCAGCAGCCTAAGCAACACTGAAGCTTTCTTT.

The chain is built from TRBV11-2 and TRBJ2-2; D may be TRBD1 (7 bases). Trimming stripped 3 bases from V and 3 bases from J, with 11 bases between. Germline lookup yields CDR1 SGHAT and CDR2 FQNNGV. The length of the CDR3 is 15 residues. This chain's CDR3 is CASSFSRGDTGELFF. In DNA form, the CDR3 reads TGTGCCAGCAGCTTCAGCAGGGGGGACACCGGGGAGCTGTTTTTT.

This chain connects TRBV3-1 (or the pseudogene TRBV3-2) to TRBJ2-2; 9 bases agree with TRBD2. The CDR3 is 15 residues long. The V gene end was trimmed by 4 bases and the J gene end by 1 base; junction bases not matched to a gene: 1. Germline V gene lookup returns CDR1 LGHDT and CDR2 YNNKEL (reference sequence). DNA of the CDR3: TGTGCCAGCAGCCTTAGCGGGGGGAACACCGGGGAGCTGTTTTTT. Translation: CASSLSGGNTGELFF.

The rearrangement links TRBV6-2 or TRBV6-3 to TRBJ2-1, with D perhaps matching TRBD2 (5 bases). Trimming shortened V by 0 bases and J by 1 base, and 13 bases separated the two germline ends. The germline CDR1 and CDR2 sequences are MNHEY and SVGEGT. This CDR3 is built from 17 residues. The CDR3 loop is CASSYSRASRSYNEQFF. The CDR3 bases are TGTGCCAGCAGTTACTCGAGGGCGAGCCGATCCTACAATGAGCAGTTCTTC.

V gene TRBV5-1 combines with J gene TRBJ2-7; 9 nucleotides line up with TRBD2. CDR3 length: 18 amino acids. Trimming cost V 2 bases and J 3 bases; bases outside gene matches: 15. The germline V gene has CDR1 SGHRS and CDR2 YFSETQ. In DNA, the CDR3 is TGCGCCAGCAGCTTTCGACTAGCGGTCGAATATAGGAGCTACGAGCAGTACTTC. Translated: CASSFRLAVEYRSYEQYF.

The chain employs TRBV4-1 and TRBJ1-5; tentatively, D is TRBD1 (6 bases). Germline V CDR1 and CDR2: MGHRA, YSYEKL. The germline V and J ends were trimmed by 0 bases and 3 bases, with 12 bases remaining between them. The CDR3 is 16 residues long. The DNA of the CDR3 is TGCGCCAGCAGCCAAGATGGGGGACACCCCAATCAGCCCCAGCATTTT. This translates into CASSQDGGHPNQPQHF.

The chain links TRBV30 to TRBJ1-6; 7 bases match TRBD1. The CDR3 spans 12 residues. Germline loops: CDR1 GTSNPN, CDR2 SVGIG (reference sequence). V lost 7 bases and J lost 7; bases outside the gene matches: 4. This chain's CDR3 is CAFRDRNSPLHF. CDR3 coding DNA: TGTGCCTTCCGGGACAGAAATTCACCCCTCCACTTT.

The rearrangement links TRBV5-6 to TRBJ2-1; perhaps TRBD2 as D (6 bases). Germline-derived CDR1 and CDR2 are SGHDT and YYEEEE. V lost 0 bases and J 0 bases, leaving 10 bases between the germline ends. This CDR3 spans 16 amino acids. CDR3 sequence reads: CASSLVGGNSYNEQFF. The CDR3, as DNA: TGTGCCAGCAGCTTGGTGGGGGGTAACTCCTACAATGAGCAGTTCTTC.

V is TRBV4-1 and J is TRBJ1-1; D gene unclear. Germline V gene lookup returns CDR1 MGHRA and CDR2 YSYEKL. This CDR3 is 15 amino acids long. V lost 2 bases, J lost 1 base, and 11 bases lay in between. Written as DNA, the CDR3 is TGCGCCAGCAGCCAACCCCGGAGGGAGAACACTGAAGCTTTCTTT. As protein: CASSQPRRENTEAFF.

A single count supports this clone. V usage is TRBV30 and J usage is TRBJ2-7, with a possible D match to TRBD1 (5 bases). CDR1 GTSNPN and CDR2 SVGIG come from the germline V gene (reference sequence). CDR3 length equals 12 residues. The V end lost 8 bases, the J end lost 6 bases, and 17 bases lay between the germline ends. For the CDR3, the DNA is TGTGCCACCACAACCAGGGATCCCGAGCAGTACTTC. Residues: CATTTRDPEQYF.

This chain links TRBV3-1 (or the pseudogene TRBV3-2) with TRBJ1-5, with TRBD1 matching over 8 bases. This CDR3 has 15 amino acids. Germline V gives CDR1 LGHDT, CDR2 YNNKEL (reference sequence). With 5 bases clipped from V and 4 bases from J, the junction kept 7 bases outside the gene matches. The CDR3: CASSARQGQNQPQHF. The CDR3, as DNA: TGTGCCAGCAGCGCCCGACAGGGGCAAAATCAGCCCCAGCATTTT.

This clone occurred once. This chain connects TRBV28 to TRBJ2-5; D perhaps matches TRBD2 (6 bases). Germline CDR1 and CDR2: MDHEN and SYDVKM. The length of the CDR3 is 18 residues. V was pared by 1 base and J by 7 bases, with 25 bases between. The DNA of the CDR3 is TGTGCCAGCAGTTTATCCCGCCTTGGGGTTCCGGGAGAGATGACCCAGTACTTC. It yields the protein CASSLSRLGVPGEMTQYF.

The chain has TRBV5-1 and TRBJ1-6; the match to TRBD1 covers 9 bases. The CDR3 totals 17 residues. Per germline, CDR1 SGHRS and CDR2 YFSETQ. V lost 3 bases, J lost 1 base, and 5 bases stayed unmatched. The chain's CDR3 is CASSYAQGASYNSPLHF. In nucleotides, the CDR3 is TGCGCCAGCAGCTACGCACAGGGGGCATCCTATAATTCACCCCTCCACTTT.

The chain joins TRBV5-5 to TRBJ2-3; 8 nucleotides match TRBD2. This CDR3 has 19 residues. Germline lookup yields CDR1 SGHKS and CDR2 YYEKEE (reference sequence). Trimming took 0 bases from V and 4 from J; bases not matched to a gene: 16. CDR3 in DNA: TGTGCCAGCAGCTTGGCCCCGAGGGGGGGATATAGCGGGGCAGATACGCAGTATTTT. Amino acids: CASSLAPRGGYSGADTQYF.

The genes are TRBV7-2 and TRBJ1-2; D is possibly TRBD1 (6 bases). The germline CDR1 and CDR2 sequences are SGHTA and FQGNSA. The CDR3 covers 16 residues. Trimming shortened V by 4 bases and J by 0 bases, and 15 bases separated the two germline ends. This CDR3 is CASSSPWDTTNYGYTF. The DNA of the CDR3 is TGTGCCAGCAGCTCTCCATGGGACACAACTAACTATGGCTACACCTTC.

The V call is TRBV29-1, the J call TRBJ1-1; D unclear. The germline gives CDR1 SQVTM, CDR2 ANQGSEA. The CDR3 extends over 12 amino acids. CDR3 protein: CAYEPMNTEAFF. Written as DNA, the CDR3 is TGCGCATACGAGCCTATGAACACTGAAGCTTTCTTT.

The chain employs TRBV10-3 and TRBJ1-3; TRBD1 agrees at 7 bases. The junction had 8 bases not matched to a gene; V was cut back by 8 bases and J by 1 base. This CDR3 comprises 15 residues. In germline, CDR1 is ENHRY, CDR2 SYGVKD. CDR3 amino acids: CAIEGTAGSGNTIYF. In DNA, the CDR3 is TGTGCCATCGAAGGGACAGCTGGGTCTGGAAACACCATATATTTT.

Points on this clone: The junction does not match germline at one end; this may be a read error. V usage is TRBV10-3 and J usage is TRBJ1-5; TRBD1 matches at 7 bases. Germline V lookup: CDR1 ENHRY, CDR2 SYGVKD. CDR3 size: 16 residues. CDR3 nucleotide sequence: TGTGCCACCAGTGTCTCAGGGACAGCCAAGAATCAGCCCCAGCATTTT. It translates to CATSVSGTAKNQPQHF.

V and J are TRBV14 and TRBJ1-1; 7 positions agree with TRBD1. CDR1 and CDR2 from the germline V gene are SGHDN and FVKESK. The CDR3 totals 16 residues. J lost 1 base, V lost 1 base, and 6 bases had no gene match. The CDR3 loop is CASSQVTQGGNTEAFF. The CDR3 bases are TGTGCCAGCAGCCAAGTGACCCAGGGGGGGAACACTGAAGCTTTCTTT.

The chain uses TRBV4-1 and TRBJ2-3; D is ambiguous. The germline V gene encodes CDR1 MGHRA and CDR2 YSYEKL. Trimming pared 1 base from V and 4 bases from J, leaving 6 bases between. The CDR3 runs to 13 residues. CDR3 coding DNA: TGCGCCAGCAGCCAAGTCCTCGCAGATACGCAGTATTTT. It codes for CASSQVLADTQYF.

The chain has TRBV3-1 (or the pseudogene TRBV3-2) and TRBJ1-6; a weak D match, TRBD1 (5 bases). V shed 1 base and J shed 7 bases, with 8 bases lying between them. CDR1 and CDR2 (germline): LGHDT, YNNKEL (reference sequence). The CDR3 sequence is 14 residues long. CDR3 DNA sequence: TGTGCCAGCAGCCAAGTCGACAGAAATTCACCCCTCCACTTT. Translation: CASSQVDRNSPLHF.

The chain uses TRBV18 and TRBJ1-5, with a possible D match to TRBD1 (6 bases). V was trimmed by 2 bases and J by 4 bases, leaving 15 bases between them. Germline CDR1 KGHSH, CDR2 LQKENI. CDR3 length: 16 residues. CDR3 DNA: TGTGCCAGCTCACCAACCCCGGACAGTATAAATCAGCCCCAGCATTTT. It specifies CASSPTPDSINQPQHF.

This chain connects TRBV3-1 (or the pseudogene TRBV3-2) to TRBJ1-5; D may be TRBD1 (5 bases). With 1 base removed from V and 3 bases from J, the gap between germline ends came to 16 bases. The CDR3 sequence is 17 residues long. CDR1 is LGHDT and CDR2 is YNNKEL in the germline V gene (reference sequence). CDR3 nucleotide sequence: TGTGCCAGCAGCCAAGGATCAGGGAGGGGTCCCAATCAGCCCCAGCATTTT. Its translation: CASSQGSGRGPNQPQHF.